The T cell receptor beta chain under discussion was sequenced for a study of beta chain features in type 1 diabetes. Study-wide points: Individuals with type 1 diabetes displayed fewer insertions and more deletions at VDJ junctions. Cells with high TCR expression could be over-represented by cDNA sequencing.

Every bit of the isolated RNA underwent reverse transcription, so sequencing read expressed TCRB transcripts. Samples of naive, central memory and regulatory T cells yielded a mean of around 3.4 million reads. Clones were sequenced by immunoSEQ multiplex PCR, and TCRdb holds only the in-frame ones, with some missing. The sample lists just over 450,000 clones, approximately 28% seen once, with around 0.065% in the top ten. Between the trimmed V and J ends, which lost 1 base and 2 bases, there was a span of 9 bases. This CDR3 comprises 14 residues. CDR1 and CDR2 from the germline V gene are SEHNR and FQNEAQ (reference sequence). Regarding this clone: No antigen is known for it.

The specimen was naive CD4+ T cells from blood. The chain is built from TRBV7-9 and TRBJ2-7; D is unclear. The clonotype was recovered from a man younger than 30 in good health. This CDR3 reads CASSLDKGPYEQYF. The CDR3 region has the DNA TGTGCCAGCAGCTTAGACAAGGGCCCCTACGAGCAGTACTTC.